This TCR beta chain was identified during a study of blood T cell repertoires in COVID-19. At the level of the study: From the United States, Italy and Spain came samples of acute and convalescent COVID-19. PBMCs, B-cell-depleted T cells, or T cells provided the cDNA or gDNA that made up the material.

Only in-frame clones appear in the TCRdb table, and some are missing; sequencing was by immunoSEQ multiplex PCR. The repertoire includes tens of thousands of clones, around 81% of them detected once, and 44% sits in the top ten. Germline CDR1 SNHLY, CDR2 FYNNEI. The CDR3 is made up of 14 amino acids. Between the trimmed V and J ends, which lost 4 bases and 6 bases, there was a span of 12 bases. Input material: peripheral blood. The J gene is TRBJ1-4, the V gene TRBV2; D remains ambiguous. The source of this sequence is a man older than 75 with acute or convalescent COVID-19. As DNA, the CDR3 is TGTGCCAGCAGTGCGGGGAGGAACCATGAAAAACTGTTTTTT. Translation gives CASSAGRNHEKLFF.